One sample yielded the 15 T cell receptor beta chains listed below, sequenced in a study of T cell responses to AZD1222 COVID-19 vaccine. TCRdb's table, derived via immunoSEQ multiplex PCR, lists solely in-frame clones and lacks some. The sample consists of about 110,000 clones, roughly 84% of them appearing once. The sample consisted of peripheral blood, taken on day 0 of AZD1222 vaccination. The origin of the receptors is an adult in good health.

The chain is built from TRBV5-1 and TRBJ2-1; TRBD1 matches 11 bases. This CDR3 spans 19 amino acids. Trimming at V came to 3 bases and at J to 7 bases, leaving 18 bases not matched to a gene. Germline CDR1 reads SGHRS; CDR2 reads YFSETQ. The CDR3 is CASSSAGTGGSTHGNEQFF. DNA for the CDR3: TGCGCCAGCAGCTCGGCCGGGACAGGGGGATCCACGCACGGGAATGAGCAGTTCTTC.

The chain carries TRBV7-9 and TRBJ2-3, with 8 bases lining up with TRBD1. The V and J ends lost 4 bases and 2 bases, in that order; junction bases with no gene match: 5. Germline CDR1 and CDR2: SEHNR and FQNEAQ (reference sequence). The CDR3 length is 15 residues. The CDR3 nucleotides read TGTGCCAGCAGCTCTCCGGGACAGGTCACAGATACGCAGTATTTT. Protein: CASSSPGQVTDTQYF.

A few counts support this clone. This chain joins TRBV2 and TRBJ1-6; D not certain. The CDR3 totals 20 residues. V was shortened by 4 bases and J by 0 bases, with 22 bases between the two germline ends. CDR1 and CDR2 from the germline V gene are SNHLY and FYNNEI. The CDR3 DNA sequence: TGTGCCAGCAGTGCGCTCCACATGACTGGGTCAACCTCCTATAATTCACCCCTCCACTTT. Its translation: CASSALHMTGSTSYNSPLHF.

The rearrangement uses TRBV20-1 and TRBJ2-7, with a tentative D call TRBD1 (6 bases). The germline V and J ends were trimmed by 5 bases and 5 bases, with 10 bases remaining between them. The length of the CDR3 is 11 residues. Per the germline V gene, CDR1 is DFQATT and CDR2 is SNEGSKA (reference sequence). The CDR3 bases are TGCAGTGCTGCTACAGGGAACGAGCAGTACTTC. The encoded protein is CSAATGNEQYF.

The V gene is TRBV5-1, the J gene TRBJ2-5; TRBD2 is a possible D gene (6 bases). The V end lost 2 bases, the J end lost 3 bases, and 17 bases lay between the germline ends. The germline gives CDR1 SGHRS, CDR2 YFSETQ. This CDR3 has 16 amino acids. As DNA, the CDR3 is TGCGCCAGCAGCTTATCGCCGAGTAGCGGAGAAGAGACCCAGTACTTC. Residues: CASSLSPSSGEETQYF. The whole variable domain, remainder taken from reference TRBV5-1 and TRBJ2-5, is KAGVTQTPRYLIKTRGQQVTLSCSPISGHRSVSWYQQTPGQGLQFLFEYFSETQRNKGNFPGRFSGRQFSNSRSEMNVSTLELGDSALYLCASSLSPSSGEETQYFGPGTRLLVL.

V gene TRBV14 combines with J gene TRBJ1-1, with 12 bases lining up with TRBD1. Germline loops: CDR1 SGHDN, CDR2 FVKESK. The CDR3 has 17 amino acids. Trimming removed 4 bases from V and 1 base from J; junction bases left unmatched: 7. The CDR3 nucleotides are TGTGCCAGCAGCCGGCCGGGACAGGGGGCTCGGAACACTGAAGCTTTCTTT. Residues: CASSRPGQGARNTEAFF.

The chain employs TRBV28 and TRBJ1-2, with 10 bases matching TRBD1. V lost 6 bases to trimming and J lost 1 base; unmatched junction nucleotides: 8. Germline V gene data show CDR1 as MDHEN and CDR2 as SYDVKM. The CDR3 spans 16 residues. CDR3 sequence (DNA): TGTGCCAGCAGCCCCGGAGGGACAGGGGTTAACTATGGCTACACCTTC. This gives the protein CASSPGGTGVNYGYTF.

The rearrangement joins TRBV5-1 to TRBJ2-3, with D perhaps TRBD2 (6 bases). Germline-derived CDR1 and CDR2 are SGHRS and YFSETQ. Trimming cost V 3 bases and J 4 bases, with 21 bases left between them. This CDR3 has 17 residues. The CDR3 sequence: CASSSPGAGTWPDTQYF. For the CDR3, the DNA is TGCGCCAGCAGCTCCCCAGGCGCGGGGACTTGGCCAGATACGCAGTATTTT.

This clone occurred a few times. This chain connects TRBV5-1 to TRBJ1-4; D gene ambiguous. The CDR3 covers 14 residues. In germline, CDR1 is SGHRS, CDR2 YFSETQ. Trimming took off 4 bases at V and 4 bases at J, with 11 bases between the two ends. The CDR3 DNA reads TGCGCCAGCAGCGGAACCAGGCTTAATGAAAAACTGTTTTTT. Translating it yields CASSGTRLNEKLFF.

This chain links TRBV4-2 with TRBJ2-2, with D unclear. This CDR3 is built from 14 residues. Trimming took off 0 bases at V and 4 bases at J, with 6 bases between the two ends. Germline V gene data show CDR1 as LGHNA and CDR2 as YNFKEQ. The CDR3 region is CASSQEKTTGELFF. The DNA for the CDR3 is TGTGCCAGCAGCCAAGAGAAGACCACCGGGGAGCTGTTTTTT.

CDR3 residues: CASSHTGEGSGNTIYF. CDR3 coding DNA: TGTGCCAGCAGCCACACCGGGGAGGGCTCTGGAAACACCATATATTTT. The rearrangement links TRBV3-1 (or the pseudogene TRBV3-2) to TRBJ1-3; D remains unclear. V was pared by 3 bases and J by 0 bases, with 12 bases between. The CDR3 covers 16 residues. Germline V CDR1 and CDR2: LGHDT, YNNKEL (reference sequence).

The chain recombines TRBV28 with TRBJ2-2; D not resolved. V lost 6 bases and J 6 bases, leaving 8 bases between the germline ends. CDR1 is MDHEN and CDR2 is SYDVKM in the germline V gene. The CDR3 extends over 12 amino acids. The CDR3 region is CASSRLAGELFF. The CDR3 coding sequence is TGTGCCAGCAGCCGGTTGGCCGGGGAGCTGTTTTTT.

The rearrangement links TRBV27 to TRBJ1-3; D unresolved. CDR3 size: 16 residues. V dropped 2 bases and J dropped 4 bases, with 15 bases sitting between them. From germline, CDR1 is MNHEY and CDR2 SMNVEV (reference sequence). CDR3 DNA sequence: TGTGCCAGCAGTTTACTCCCGGGATCCGCGGGAAACACCATATATTTT. It translates to CASSLLPGSAGNTIYF.

The chain carries TRBV18 and TRBJ1-1; D unclear. The CDR3 extends over 15 amino acids. Germline V lookup: CDR1 KGHSH, CDR2 LQKENI. The V gene lost 6 bases and the J gene lost 1 base, with 15 bases spanning the gap. The CDR3 reads CASSPLRARNTEAFF. The CDR3 DNA sequence: TGTGCCAGCTCCCCCCTAAGGGCAAGGAACACTGAAGCTTTCTTT.

The chain couples TRBV28 to TRBJ1-2; D gene unclear. The length of the CDR3 is 11 residues. Deletions cut 3 bases from V and 7 bases from J, with 6 bases between. Per the germline V gene, CDR1 is MDHEN and CDR2 is SYDVKM. The chain's CDR3 is CASSFRRGYTF. DNA of the CDR3: TGTGCCAGCAGTTTTAGGCGTGGCTACACCTTC.